The following is a TCR beta chain sequence with its context. Clones were read by immunoSEQ multiplex PCR, and TCRdb kept only the in-frame ones, dropping some. The sample yields around 65,000 clones, 90% to 95% seen once. V lost 2 bases and J lost 8; bases outside the gene matches: 7. This CDR3 is 14 amino acids long. CDR1 and CDR2 (germline): SGHTS, YDEGEE. This record comes from a study of T cell changes during pregnancy in multiple sclerosis. The clonotype was recovered from a female donor in good health, enrolled as a control in a pregnancy study. The chain carries TRBV5-8 and TRBJ2-1, with 7 positions matching TRBD2. Sequencing used peripheral blood, obtained in the third trimester of pregnancy. CDR3 sequence reads: CASSFGLGNDEQFF. CDR3 in DNA: TGTGCCAGCAGCTTCGGACTAGGGAACGATGAGCAGTTCTTC.